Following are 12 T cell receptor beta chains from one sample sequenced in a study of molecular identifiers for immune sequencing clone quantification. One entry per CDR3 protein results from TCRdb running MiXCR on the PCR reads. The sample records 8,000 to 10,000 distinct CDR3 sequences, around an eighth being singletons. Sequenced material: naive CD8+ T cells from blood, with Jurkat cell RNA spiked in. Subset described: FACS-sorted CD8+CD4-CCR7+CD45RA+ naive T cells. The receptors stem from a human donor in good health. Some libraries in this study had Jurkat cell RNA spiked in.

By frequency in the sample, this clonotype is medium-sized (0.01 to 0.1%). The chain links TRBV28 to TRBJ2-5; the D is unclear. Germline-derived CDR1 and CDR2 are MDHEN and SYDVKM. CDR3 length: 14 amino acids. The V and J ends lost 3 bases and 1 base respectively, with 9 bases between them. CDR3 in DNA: TGTGCCAGCAGTTTGAGCCGGTCCCAAGAGACCCAGTACTTC. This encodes CASSLSRSQETQYF.

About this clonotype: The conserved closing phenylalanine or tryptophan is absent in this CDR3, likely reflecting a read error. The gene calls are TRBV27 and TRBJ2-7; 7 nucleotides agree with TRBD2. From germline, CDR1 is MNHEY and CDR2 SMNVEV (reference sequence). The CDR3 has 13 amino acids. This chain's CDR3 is CASSVGGSYGQYC. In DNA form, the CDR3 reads TGTGCCAGCAGTGTCGGGGGGTCCTACGGGCAGTACTGC.

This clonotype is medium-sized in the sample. The CDR3 bases are TGTGCCAGCAGTCAAAACAGAGGCTACACCTTC. Protein sequence: CASSQNRGYTF. The V call is TRBV7-9, the J call TRBJ1-2; D is uncertain. This CDR3 contains 11 residues. V was cut by 6 bases and J by 8 bases, with 10 bases left in between. Germline V CDR1 and CDR2: SEHNR, FQNEAQ (reference sequence).

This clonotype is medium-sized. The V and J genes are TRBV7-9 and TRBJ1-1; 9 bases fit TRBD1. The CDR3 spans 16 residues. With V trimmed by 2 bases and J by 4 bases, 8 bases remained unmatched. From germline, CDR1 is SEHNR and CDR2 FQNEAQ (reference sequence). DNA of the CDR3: TGTGCCAGCAGCTTATATCTGGGACAGGGCCGCACTGAAGCTTTCTTT. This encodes CASSLYLGQGRTEAFF.

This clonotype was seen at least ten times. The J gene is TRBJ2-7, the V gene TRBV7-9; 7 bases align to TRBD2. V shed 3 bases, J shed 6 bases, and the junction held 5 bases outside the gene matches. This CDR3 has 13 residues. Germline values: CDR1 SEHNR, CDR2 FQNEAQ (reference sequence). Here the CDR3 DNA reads TGTGCCAGCAGCTTGGGAGGGGACGGCGAGCAGTACTTC. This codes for CASSLGGDGEQYF.

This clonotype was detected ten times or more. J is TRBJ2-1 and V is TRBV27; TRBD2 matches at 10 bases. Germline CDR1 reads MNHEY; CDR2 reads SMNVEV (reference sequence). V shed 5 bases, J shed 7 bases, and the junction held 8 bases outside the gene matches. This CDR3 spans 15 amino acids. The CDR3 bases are TGTGCCAGCAGTCCCGAAGCGGGAGGGGGTAATGAGCAGTTCTTC. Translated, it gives CASSPEAGGGNEQFF.

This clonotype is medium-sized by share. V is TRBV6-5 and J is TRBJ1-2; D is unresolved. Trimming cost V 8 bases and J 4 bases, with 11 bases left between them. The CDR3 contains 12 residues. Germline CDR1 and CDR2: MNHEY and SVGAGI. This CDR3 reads CASSELGYGYTF. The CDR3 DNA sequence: TGTGCCAGCTCAGAGTTGGGCTATGGCTACACCTTC.

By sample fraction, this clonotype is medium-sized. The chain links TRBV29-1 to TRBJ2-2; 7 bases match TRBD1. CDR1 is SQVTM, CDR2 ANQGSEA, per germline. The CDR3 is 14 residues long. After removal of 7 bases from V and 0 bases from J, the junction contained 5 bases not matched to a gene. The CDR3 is CSAGQVANTGELFF. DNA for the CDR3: TGCAGCGCCGGACAGGTCGCGAACACCGGGGAGCTGTTTTTT.

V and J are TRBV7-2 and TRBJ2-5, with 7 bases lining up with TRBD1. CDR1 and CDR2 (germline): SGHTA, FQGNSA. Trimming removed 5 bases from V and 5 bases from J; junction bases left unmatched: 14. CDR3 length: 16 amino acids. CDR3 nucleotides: TGTGCCAGCAGCGATCGACAGGGACGATGTACGGAGACCCAGTACTTC. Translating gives CASSDRQGRCTETQYF.

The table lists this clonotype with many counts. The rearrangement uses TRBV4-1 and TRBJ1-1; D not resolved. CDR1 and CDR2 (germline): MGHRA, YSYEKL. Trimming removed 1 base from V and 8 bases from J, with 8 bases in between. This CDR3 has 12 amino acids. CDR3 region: CASSQAGGEAFF. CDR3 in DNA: TGCGCCAGCAGCCAAGCCGGTGGGGAAGCTTTCTTT.

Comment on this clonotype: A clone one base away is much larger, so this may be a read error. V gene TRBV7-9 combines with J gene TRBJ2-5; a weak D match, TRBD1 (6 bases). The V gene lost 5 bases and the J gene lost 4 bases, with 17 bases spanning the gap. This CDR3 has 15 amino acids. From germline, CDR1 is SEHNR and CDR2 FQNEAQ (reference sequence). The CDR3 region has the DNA TGTGCCAGCAGCCTCACCGCAGGGGAACGAGAGACCCAGTACTTC. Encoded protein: CASSLTAGERETQYF.

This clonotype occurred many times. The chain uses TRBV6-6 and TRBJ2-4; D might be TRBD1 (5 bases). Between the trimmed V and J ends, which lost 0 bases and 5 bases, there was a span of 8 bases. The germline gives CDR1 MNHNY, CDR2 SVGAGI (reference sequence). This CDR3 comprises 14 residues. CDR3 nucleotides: TGTGCCAGCAGTTACTCGGGCAGGGAAAACATTCAGTACTTC. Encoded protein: CASSYSGRENIQYF.